These 29 T cell receptor beta chains share one sample of origin, sequenced in a study of cytomegalovirus exposure and HLA in healthy donors. The PCR employed 60 Vbeta primers together with 13 Jbeta primers. Some clones are missing from TCRdb's copy, which holds only in-frame ones; the method was immunoSEQ multiplex PCR. Found here are 110,000 or so clones, roughly 79% of them singletons; the top ten hold roughly 6%. Sequencing was performed on PBMCs. These receptors were taken from a male donor in good health and CMV-seronegative.

J is TRBJ2-5 and V is TRBV7-9, with a tentative D call TRBD2 (6 bases). Trimming pared 5 bases from V and 3 bases from J, leaving 16 bases between. The CDR3 sequence is 15 residues long. CDR1 is SEHNR and CDR2 is FQNEAQ in the germline V gene (reference sequence). Written as DNA, the CDR3 is TGTGCCAGCAGCCCATTCACCGGGGGTGAAGAGACCCAGTACTTC. Its protein is CASSPFTGGEETQYF.

The chain employs TRBV4-3 and TRBJ2-7; no definite D call. The V gene lost 3 bases and the J gene lost 1 base, with 16 bases spanning the gap. CDR3 length equals 16 residues. Germline CDR1 is LGHNA and CDR2 is YSLEER. The chain's CDR3 is CASSQVSHGRSYEQYF. CDR3 coding DNA: TGCGCCAGCAGCCAGGTGTCGCATGGGCGTTCCTACGAGCAGTACTTC.

This clone was recorded a few times. The rearrangement links TRBV5-5 to TRBJ2-5; 8 bases agree with TRBD1. The CDR3 extends over 14 amino acids. V shed 4 bases and J 5 bases; nucleotides not matched to a gene: 7. CDR1 SGHKS and CDR2 YYEKEE come from the germline V gene (reference sequence). The chain's CDR3 is CASSTPTGEETQYF. The CDR3 region has the DNA TGTGCCAGCAGCACCCCGACAGGGGAGGAGACCCAGTACTTC.

This clone was recorded only once. The chain links TRBV5-4 to TRBJ1-2; D gene unclear. Germline CDR1 and CDR2: SGHNT and YYREEE (reference sequence). Trimming took off 4 bases at V and 7 bases at J, with 17 bases between the two ends. CDR3 length equals 14 residues. The CDR3 DNA follows: TGTGCCAGCAGCGCCGAGACTCCTAGGAGTGGCTACACCTTC. It specifies CASSAETPRSGYTF.

This CDR3 reads CASGSSNEKLFF. As DNA, the CDR3 is TGTGCCAGCGGGAGTTCCAATGAAAAACTGTTTTTT. The chain has TRBV27 and TRBJ1-4, with D unresolved. From germline, CDR1 is MNHEY and CDR2 SMNVEV (reference sequence). CDR3 size: 12 residues. The V end was cut by 8 bases, the J end by 5 bases, with 9 bases between. The variable domain in full, with the rest retrieved from reference TRBV27 and TRBJ1-4, is EAQVTQNPRYLITVTGKKLTVTCSQNMNHEYMSWYRQDPGLGLRQIYYSMNVEVTDKGDVPEGYKVSRKEKRNFPLILESPSPNQTSLYFCASGSSNEKLFFGSGTQLSVL.

In its sample, this clone was seen a few times. The gene calls are TRBV11-3 and TRBJ2-3; 11 bases align to TRBD2. The V gene's germline CDR1 is SGHNT and CDR2 YENEEA. V dropped 1 base and J dropped 0; count of bases not matched to a gene: 9. The CDR3 loop spans 19 amino acids. The CDR3 here is CASSLGARLAGGSTDTQYF. In nucleotides, the CDR3 is TGTGCCAGCAGCTTAGGGGCAAGGCTAGCGGGAGGAAGCACAGATACGCAGTATTTT.

The chain joins TRBV5-6 to TRBJ1-1, with a tentative D call TRBD1 (5 bases). Trimming removed 2 bases at V and 7 bases at J, with 15 bases between. The CDR3 spans 14 residues. The germline CDR1 and CDR2 sequences are SGHDT and YYEEEE. The CDR3 nucleotides read TGTGCCAGCAGCTTCTGGGGGGGGTGGAGTGAAGCTTTCTTT. Protein product: CASSFWGGWSEAFF.

J is TRBJ2-5 and V is TRBV7-2; TRBD2 matches 12 bases. V trimming: 6 bases; J trimming: 5 bases; junction bases outside the gene matches: 10. Germline V gene data show CDR1 as SGHTA and CDR2 as FQGNSA. The CDR3 has 16 residues. CDR3 nucleotides: TGTGCCAGCAGGCCCAGTCTAGCGGGAGGGGATGAGACCCAGTACTTC. This sequence encodes CASRPSLAGGDETQYF.

The gene calls are TRBV5-1 and TRBJ2-7; 9 bases match TRBD2. The CDR3 spans 15 residues. The V gene end was trimmed by 3 bases and the J gene end by 5 bases; junction bases not matched to a gene: 9. The germline CDR1 and CDR2 sequences are SGHRS and YFSETQ. CDR3 bases: TGCGCCAGCAGCTCTAGCGGGGACGGGAGCGACGAGCAGTACTTC. It codes for CASSSSGDGSDEQYF.

The chain links TRBV4-3 to TRBJ1-2, with D possibly matching TRBD1 (5 bases). The CDR3 totals 15 residues. Trimming left V 0 bases short and J 6 bases short, with 14 bases between. Per germline, CDR1 LGHNA and CDR2 YSLEER. CDR3: CASSQDWVRVNGYTF. CDR3 nucleotides: TGCGCCAGCAGCCAAGACTGGGTCAGGGTTAATGGCTACACCTTC.

DNA of the CDR3: TGTGCCAGCAGTCCCTTTCAGACAGATACGCAGTATTTT. Protein product: CASSPFQTDTQYF. The chain recombines TRBV2 with TRBJ2-3; D ambiguous. The germline V gene has CDR1 SNHLY and CDR2 FYNNEI. This CDR3 region has 13 residues. Trimming pared 5 bases from V and 3 bases from J, leaving 9 bases between. The full variable domain, completed using reference TRBV2 and TRBJ2-3, is EPEVTQTPSHQVTQMGQEVILRCVPISNHLYFYWYRQILGQKVEFLVSFYNNEISEKSEIFDDQFSVERPDGSNFTLKIRSTKLEDSAMYFCASSPFQTDTQYFGPGTRLTVL.

There are many counts of this clone. The rearrangement uses TRBV6-1 and TRBJ2-3; TRBD2 aligns across 7 bases. This CDR3 has 14 amino acids. V trimming: 4 bases; J trimming: 3 bases; junction bases outside the gene matches: 4. Germline-derived CDR1 and CDR2 are MNHNS and SASEGT. CDR3 bases: TGTGCCAGCAGTGTTGGACTAGTGACAGATACGCAGTATTTT. It translates to CASSVGLVTDTQYF.

The genes are TRBV30 and TRBJ2-1; D possibly corresponds to TRBD1 (5 bases). V gave up 2 bases and J gave up 0 bases, with 8 bases separating them. The CDR3 has 14 amino acids. The germline V gene encodes CDR1 GTSNPN and CDR2 SVGIG (reference sequence). This CDR3 is CAWSPDSSYNEQFF. CDR3 nucleotide sequence: TGTGCCTGGAGTCCAGACAGCTCCTACAATGAGCAGTTCTTC.

The rearrangement joins TRBV9 to TRBJ2-2; possible D gene TRBD2, 6 bases. This CDR3 is built from 14 residues. V lost 5 bases and J lost 0, with 8 bases in between. Germline CDR1 is SGDLS and CDR2 is YYNGEE. CDR3 amino acids: CASSGLPNTGELFF. In DNA form, the CDR3 reads TGTGCCAGCAGTGGACTACCGAACACCGGGGAGCTGTTTTTT.

V gene TRBV21-1 combines with J gene TRBJ2-3; TRBD1 reflects the table's D call only, with no check against the DNA. TRBV21-1 is flagged as a pseudogene. CDR3 length equals 15 residues. CDR3 sequence: CASSTRHDRTDTQYF. The CDR3 DNA sequence: TGTGCCAGCAGCACCCGACATGATCGCACAGATACGCAGTATTTT.

The chain recombines TRBV9 with TRBJ1-1, with 8 bases matching TRBD1. The V and J ends lost 3 bases and 10 bases, in that order; junction bases with no gene match: 8. Germline V lookup: CDR1 SGDLS, CDR2 YYNGEE. This CDR3 spans 13 amino acids. CDR3 sequence reads: CASSGRQGAGAFF. CDR3 nucleotide sequence: TGTGCCAGCAGCGGTCGCCAGGGGGCAGGAGCTTTCTTT.

The V call is TRBV28, the J call TRBJ2-7; no clear D gene. Germline V gene sequence: CDR1 MDHEN, CDR2 SYDVKM. Trimming removed 6 bases at V and 0 bases at J, with 24 bases between. This CDR3 region has 18 residues. The CDR3 loop is CASSQSGLVGGSSYEQYF. CDR3 DNA: TGTGCCAGCAGCCAAAGTGGTTTAGTCGGCGGCAGCTCCTACGAGCAGTACTTC.

For the CDR3, the DNA is TGTGCTAGTGGCCCGGACAGGATGGCTGAAGCTTTCTTT. Translation gives CASGPDRMAEAFF. V and J are TRBV12-5 and TRBJ1-1, with 7 bases aligning to TRBD1. Germline CDR1 LGHNT, CDR2 FRNRAP. The trim removed 6 bases at V and 6 bases at J, leaving 7 bases unmatched. The CDR3 consists of 13 residues.

The chain combines TRBV11-2 with TRBJ2-5; 16 nucleotides align to TRBD2. The CDR3 runs to 16 residues. With 5 bases clipped from V and 5 bases from J, the junction kept 5 bases outside the gene matches. In germline, CDR1 is SGHAT, CDR2 FQNNGV. Here the CDR3 reads CASSTGLAGGVETQYF. The CDR3 region has the DNA TGTGCCAGCAGCACGGGACTAGCGGGAGGGGTCGAGACCCAGTACTTC.

The rearrangement uses TRBV7-8 and TRBJ2-5; D gene unclear. Near its end, the DNA agrees better with TRBJ2-7, so the J call may be wrong. This CDR3 spans 12 amino acids. Germline lookup yields CDR1 SGHVS and CDR2 FQNEAQ. The CDR3 nucleotides read TGTGCCAGCAGCTTCCCCGATAGCGAGCAGTACTTC. Protein sequence: CASSFPDSEQYF.

The chain joins TRBV14 to TRBJ2-5, with TRBD2 identical over 10 bases. From germline, CDR1 is SGHDN and CDR2 FVKESK. The trim removed 8 bases at V and 5 bases at J, leaving 11 bases unmatched. The CDR3 contains 15 residues. The CDR3: CASSWLAGEGETQYF. CDR3 coding DNA: TGTGCCAGCTCCTGGCTAGCGGGAGAAGGGGAGACCCAGTACTTC.

This rearrangement joins TRBV7-2 to TRBJ2-7; 13 nucleotides match TRBD2. CDR1 is SGHTA, CDR2 FQGNSA, per germline. V trimming: 7 bases; J trimming: 0 bases; junction bases outside the gene matches: 6. The length of the CDR3 is 16 residues. The DNA for the CDR3 is TGTGCCAGCACCCTCGGACTAGCGGGGGTCTCCTACGAGCAGTACTTC. It codes for CASTLGLAGVSYEQYF.

The chain employs TRBV6-5 and TRBJ1-5, with TRBD1 as a possible D gene (5 bases). This CDR3 region has 15 residues. With 4 bases removed from V and 3 bases from J, the gap between germline ends came to 13 bases. Germline V gene data show CDR1 as MNHEY and CDR2 as SVGAGI. CDR3 residues: CASSLTGAHNQPQHF. The CDR3 DNA sequence: TGTGCCAGCAGTTTAACAGGCGCTCACAATCAGCCCCAGCATTTT.

The chain uses TRBV7-9 and TRBJ1-2, with 8 bases fitting TRBD1. This CDR3 is 14 amino acids long. Germline loops: CDR1 SEHNR, CDR2 FQNEAQ (reference sequence). J was trimmed by 10 bases and V by 5 bases; bases with no gene match: 12. CDR3 DNA sequence: TGTGCCAGCAGCCCAACAGGGGGAGATGTTCCCTACACCTTC. This sequence encodes CASSPTGGDVPYTF.

The chain links TRBV15 to TRBJ2-4; D is undetermined. Germline CDR1 and CDR2: LNHNV and YYDKDF (reference sequence). The CDR3 is made up of 14 amino acids. V lost 0 bases, J lost 8 bases, and 11 bases lay in between. For the CDR3, the DNA is TGTGCCACCAGCAGAGACAGTTTCATTGACATTCAGTACTTC. Translating gives CATSRDSFIDIQYF.

The chain carries TRBV5-1 and TRBJ2-3; 8 bases fit TRBD2. The germline gives CDR1 SGHRS, CDR2 YFSETQ. This CDR3 has 17 amino acids. Trimming removed 1 base from V and 2 bases from J; junction bases left unmatched: 9. CDR3 sequence reads: CASSLSGGRIYTDTQYF. In nucleotides, the CDR3 is TGCGCCAGCAGCTTGAGTGGCGGGAGGATATACACAGATACGCAGTATTTT.

V is TRBV4-2 and J is TRBJ1-2; tentatively, D is TRBD1 (5 bases). Trimming took off 1 base at V and 3 bases at J, with 9 bases between the two ends. The CDR3 sequence is 14 residues long. Germline V gene data show CDR1 as LGHNA and CDR2 as YNFKEQ. The CDR3 is CASSQVGGDYGYTF. The CDR3 DNA reads as TGTGCCAGCAGCCAAGTGGGGGGTGACTATGGCTACACCTTC.

The chain carries TRBV5-6 and TRBJ1-5; TRBD1 aligns across 7 bases. Germline loops: CDR1 SGHDT, CDR2 YYEEEE. There are 13 residues in the CDR3. V shed 2 bases and J 6 bases; nucleotides not matched to a gene: 2. The DNA for the CDR3 is TGTGCCAGCAGCTTTGCAGGGGGTCAGCCCCAGCATTTT. This sequence encodes CASSFAGGQPQHF.

A single count supports this clone. The V and J genes are TRBV7-2 and TRBJ2-3; 7 positions match TRBD2. Germline values: CDR1 SGHTA, CDR2 FQGNSA. The CDR3 loop spans 14 amino acids. Trimming at V came to 4 bases and at J to 5 bases, leaving 6 bases not matched to a gene. The CDR3 reads CASSSGLVGDTQYF. The CDR3 region has the DNA TGTGCCAGCAGCTCAGGACTAGTTGGAGATACGCAGTATTTT.